The 27 T cell receptor beta chains below come from one sample, sequenced in a study of T cells in localized non-small cell lung cancer. The protocol was immunoSEQ multiplex PCR, while the TCRdb copy is restricted to in-frame clones and leaves out a portion. There are under 55,000 clones in the sample; around 80% occur only once, and about 4.7% lies in the top ten. Source: PBMCs, taken before any cancer treatment. These receptors were taken from a woman aged 35 to 75 with stage II lung adenocarcinoma.

The rearrangement uses TRBV27 and TRBJ1-2; TRBD1 might be the D (5 bases). CDR3 length equals 13 residues. CDR1 is MNHEY and CDR2 is SMNVEV in the germline V gene (reference sequence). Deletions cut 3 bases from V and 6 bases from J, with 11 bases between. In nucleotides, the CDR3 is TGTGCCAGCAGTTTCCTTGGGGGTAATGGCTACACCTTC. Protein: CASSFLGGNGYTF.

The genes are TRBV10-3 and TRBJ1-1; D possibly corresponds to TRBD1 (5 bases). Germline lookup yields CDR1 ENHRY and CDR2 SYGVKD. V dropped 6 bases and J dropped 1 base, with 12 bases sitting between them. This CDR3 has 14 residues. As DNA, the CDR3 is TGTGCCATCAGCCTATCAGGGACGAACACTGAAGCTTTCTTT. It translates to CAISLSGTNTEAFF.

To note about this clone: One end of the junction is discordant with germline, which a read error may explain. The CDR3 DNA follows: TGTGCCAGCAGCCTAGCGGAGACCCAGTACTTC. This sequence encodes CASSLAETQYF. The rearrangement links TRBV7-8 to TRBJ2-5, with D perhaps matching TRBD2 (6 bases). Germline V lookup: CDR1 SGHVS, CDR2 FQNEAQ. This CDR3 is built from 11 residues.

The chain employs TRBV4-3 and TRBJ2-1, with D perhaps matching TRBD1 or TRBD2 (5 bases each). The CDR3 has 14 amino acids. Per germline, CDR1 LGHNA and CDR2 YSLEER. With 4 bases removed from V and 5 bases from J, the gap between germline ends came to 12 bases. The CDR3, as DNA: TGCGCCAGCAGCCTCCTTGTGGGACACAATGAGCAGTTCTTC. Translating gives CASSLLVGHNEQFF.

This clone was picked up a small number of times. The genes are TRBV7-6 and TRBJ1-2; 8 nucleotides agree with TRBD1. CDR3 length: 13 amino acids. With V trimmed by 5 bases and J by 7 bases, 6 bases remained unmatched. The V gene's germline CDR1 is SGHVS and CDR2 FNYEAQ. The CDR3 bases are TGTGCCAGCAGCATAACTCAGGGGGCTGGCTACACCTTC. Its translation is CASSITQGAGYTF.

The V and J genes are TRBV7-3 and TRBJ2-3, with 9 positions matching TRBD1. This CDR3 region has 17 residues. Per the germline V gene, CDR1 is SGHTA and CDR2 is FQGTGA. J lost 5 bases, V lost 4 bases, and 13 bases had no gene match. CDR3 in amino acids: CASSSPLIQGAKDTQYF. CDR3 nucleotide sequence: TGTGCCAGCAGCTCCCCCCTCATACAGGGGGCAAAAGATACGCAGTATTTT.

The rearrangement links TRBV5-8 to TRBJ2-3; perhaps D is TRBD1 or TRBD2 (5 bases each). The CDR3 is 15 residues long. CDR1 is SGHTS, CDR2 YDEGEE, per germline. The V gene lost 1 base and the J gene lost 0 bases, with 9 bases spanning the gap. The chain's CDR3 is CASSLIWDSTDTQYF. CDR3 nucleotide sequence: TGTGCCAGCAGCTTGATCTGGGACAGCACAGATACGCAGTATTTT.

In its sample, this clone was seen once. A much larger clone differs from this one at a single base, so this may be a read error. The rearrangement uses TRBV11-2 and TRBJ1-1, with D possibly being TRBD1 (5 bases). CDR3 length: 13 amino acids. V was trimmed by 3 bases and J by 1 base, leaving 6 bases between them. Germline values: CDR1 SGHAT, CDR2 FQNNGV. The CDR3 nucleotides are TGTGCCAGCAGCTTGACAGAGAACACTGAAGCTTTCTTT. Encoded protein: CASSLTENTEAFF.

This chain uses TRBV28 with TRBJ1-1, with D uncertain. The CDR3 has 13 amino acids. Germline assignment: CDR1 MDHEN and CDR2 SYDVKM. Trimming left V 6 bases short and J 0 bases short, with 8 bases between. The CDR3 protein is CASSRSLNTEAFF. The CDR3 DNA is TGTGCCAGCAGCCGCTCCCTGAACACTGAAGCTTTCTTT.

Turning to this clone: Other DNA sequences in this sample translate to the same CDR3. The chain couples TRBV6-6 to TRBJ1-1; weak D call: TRBD1 (5 bases). This CDR3 has 13 residues. The ends were cut back, 2 bases at V and 1 base at J, with 5 bases in the middle. The germline V gene encodes CDR1 MNHNY and CDR2 SVGAGI (reference sequence). The CDR3 is CASSYGGNTEAFF. In DNA form, the CDR3 reads TGTGCCAGCAGTTACGGGGGGAACACTGAAGCTTTCTTT.

This chain links TRBV7-9 with TRBJ2-3, with D unresolved. The ends were cut back, 0 bases at V and 0 bases at J, with 13 bases in the middle. CDR1 is SEHNR and CDR2 is FQNEAQ in the germline V gene (reference sequence). This CDR3 spans 17 amino acids. CDR3 DNA: TGTGCCAGCAGCTTAGCGACGGGCACAGTGAGCACAGATACGCAGTATTTT. It is translated as CASSLATGTVSTDTQYF.

This chain links TRBV7-2 with TRBJ1-1; D possibly corresponds to TRBD1 (5 bases). From germline, CDR1 is SGHTA and CDR2 FQGNSA. Deletions cut 7 bases from V and 5 bases from J, with 14 bases between. CDR3 length equals 13 residues. CDR3 in DNA: TGTGCCAGCACCTCGGGGGGGAAAACTGAAGCTTTCTTT. Its protein is CASTSGGKTEAFF.

The chain is built from TRBV19 and TRBJ2-1, with 9 bases lining up with TRBD2. Germline assignment: CDR1 LNHDA and CDR2 SQIVND (reference sequence). This CDR3 comprises 15 residues. J was trimmed by 2 bases and V by 5 bases; bases with no gene match: 4. The CDR3 DNA sequence: TGTGCCAGTAGTCTGCGCGGGGGGGCCTACAATGAGCAGTTCTTC. It specifies CASSLRGGAYNEQFF.

This clone was counted only a few times. This chain joins TRBV27 and TRBJ2-7, with D perhaps matching TRBD1 (6 bases). CDR3 size: 16 residues. CDR1 and CDR2 (germline): MNHEY, SMNVEV (reference sequence). The germline V and J ends were trimmed by 5 bases and 2 bases, with 19 bases remaining between them. CDR3 protein: CASSPLTGTKPYEQYF. The DNA of the CDR3 is TGTGCCAGCAGTCCCCTTACCGGGACAAAACCCTACGAGCAGTACTTC.

V is TRBV9 and J is TRBJ1-1, with 7 bases that match TRBD1. Germline V gene sequence: CDR1 SGDLS, CDR2 YYNGEE. The CDR3 has 17 residues. The V segment lost 3 bases and the J segment 0 bases; nucleotides outside the gene matches: 11. Here the CDR3 DNA reads TGTGCCAGCAGCGCCCCCCCTGGACAGGCCATGAACACTGAAGCTTTCTTT. This gives the protein CASSAPPGQAMNTEAFF.

The V gene is TRBV2, the J gene TRBJ2-7; D not resolved. The CDR3 sequence is 11 residues long. Germline values: CDR1 SNHLY, CDR2 FYNNEI. V was shortened by 7 bases and J by 4 bases, with 8 bases between the two germline ends. The DNA for the CDR3 is TGTGCCAGCAAAGAGCTATACGAGCAGTACTTC. Protein product: CASKELYEQYF.

The chain employs TRBV9 and TRBJ2-5, with 10 bases fitting TRBD2. Germline CDR1 is SGDLS and CDR2 is YYNGEE. V lost 3 bases, J lost 6 bases, and 8 bases stayed unmatched. The CDR3 loop spans 15 amino acids. The DNA of the CDR3 is TGTGCCAGCAGCGACAGCGGGGGGGCTTTTCAGACCCAGTACTTC. Its translation: CASSDSGGAFQTQYF.

V is TRBV7-8 and J is TRBJ1-4; D gene uncertain. Germline CDR1 and CDR2: SGHVS and FQNEAQ. V was cut by 1 base and J by 8 bases, with 5 bases left in between. The CDR3 runs to 12 residues. The CDR3 is CASSLEDEKLFF. The CDR3 region has the DNA TGTGCCAGCAGCTTAGAGGACGAAAAACTGTTTTTT.

The V and J genes are TRBV6-5 and TRBJ1-4; D not resolved. Germline assignment: CDR1 MNHEY and CDR2 SVGAGI. V shed 6 bases and J shed 5 bases, with 10 bases lying between them. This CDR3 has 13 amino acids. The CDR3 here is CASSLTENEKLFF. The CDR3 DNA sequence: TGTGCCAGCAGCCTAACGGAGAATGAAAAACTGTTTTTT.

The chain recombines TRBV15 with TRBJ1-5; 8 bases map to TRBD1. Germline V gene lookup returns CDR1 LNHNV and CDR2 YYDKDF (reference sequence). The CDR3 totals 14 residues. The V segment lost 5 bases and the J segment 6 bases; nucleotides outside the gene matches: 6. The CDR3 DNA sequence: TGTGCCACCAGCTCCCGGACAGGGATTCAGCCCCAGCATTTT. This codes for CATSSRTGIQPQHF.

The chain employs TRBV14 and TRBJ2-1, with TRBD1 matching 10 bases. J gave up 4 bases and V 2 bases, and 8 bases lay outside the gene matches. The CDR3 totals 17 residues. Per germline, CDR1 SGHDN and CDR2 FVKESK. CDR3 in amino acids: CASSQPISGQGYNEQFF. The CDR3 region has the DNA TGTGCCAGCAGCCAACCCATATCGGGACAGGGGTACAATGAGCAGTTCTTC. Complete variable domain (other parts from reference TRBV14 and TRBJ2-1): EAGVTQFPSHSVIEKGQTVTLRCDPISGHDNLYWYRRVMGKEIKFLLHFVKESKQDESGMPNNRFLAERTGGTYSTLKVQPAELEDSGVYFCASSQPISGQGYNEQFFGPGTRLTVL.

V is TRBV4-1 and J is TRBJ2-1; unclear D gene. The germline V gene has CDR1 MGHRA and CDR2 YSYEKL. Trimming stripped 2 bases from V and 0 bases from J, with 11 bases between. This CDR3 is built from 16 residues. In DNA form, the CDR3 reads TGCGCCAGCAGCCAAAGGGCGGAAAGCTCCTACAATGAGCAGTTCTTC. It is translated as CASSQRAESSYNEQFF.

This clone has a single count. The chain carries TRBV6-6 and TRBJ1-1; no clear D. Looked up from germline, CDR1 is MNHNY and CDR2 is SVGAGI (reference sequence). Trimming cost V 4 bases and J 1 base, with 10 bases left between them. The CDR3 runs 14 residues. CDR3 nucleotides: TGTGCCAGCAGTTTTCCAGCACAGAACACTGAAGCTTTCTTT. Amino acid sequence: CASSFPAQNTEAFF.

J is TRBJ2-3 and V is TRBV11-2, with a possible D match to TRBD2 (6 bases). V lost 8 bases, J lost 4 bases, and 19 bases lay in between. The CDR3 runs to 15 residues. CDR1 is SGHAT and CDR2 is FQNNGV in the germline V gene. CDR3 sequence reads: CASSSAGRDADTQYF. CDR3 sequence (DNA): TGTGCCAGCTCCTCGGCGGGAAGGGACGCAGATACGCAGTATTTT.

In this sample, this clone turned up a few times. V and J are TRBV15 and TRBJ1-2; 9 bases map to TRBD1. Germline V gene data show CDR1 as LNHNV and CDR2 as YYDKDF (reference sequence). After removal of 5 bases from V and 3 bases from J, the junction contained 7 bases not matched to a gene. This CDR3 has 15 residues. Here the CDR3 reads CATSPYTGGDYGYTF. The CDR3 DNA is TGTGCCACCAGCCCTTATACAGGGGGCGACTATGGCTACACCTTC.

The chain uses TRBV6-6 and TRBJ2-3; D is unresolved. Germline values: CDR1 MNHNY, CDR2 SVGAGI (reference sequence). The CDR3 is 13 amino acids. Between the trimmed V and J ends, which lost 6 bases and 1 base, there was a span of 8 bases. In DNA form, the CDR3 reads TGTGCCAGCAGCTTTACTGGCACAGATACGCAGTATTTT. It codes for CASSFTGTDTQYF.

The V and J genes are TRBV4-2 and TRBJ1-4; TRBD1 matches at 7 bases. CDR1 is LGHNA and CDR2 is YNFKEQ in the germline V gene. Unmatched junction bases numbered 8, after V lost 0 bases and J lost 7 bases. The CDR3 is 16 amino acids. The CDR3 DNA sequence: TGTGCCAGCAGCCAAGATCGGGGGCAGGGGGGTGAAAAACTGTTTTTT. Protein product: CASSQDRGQGGEKLFF.